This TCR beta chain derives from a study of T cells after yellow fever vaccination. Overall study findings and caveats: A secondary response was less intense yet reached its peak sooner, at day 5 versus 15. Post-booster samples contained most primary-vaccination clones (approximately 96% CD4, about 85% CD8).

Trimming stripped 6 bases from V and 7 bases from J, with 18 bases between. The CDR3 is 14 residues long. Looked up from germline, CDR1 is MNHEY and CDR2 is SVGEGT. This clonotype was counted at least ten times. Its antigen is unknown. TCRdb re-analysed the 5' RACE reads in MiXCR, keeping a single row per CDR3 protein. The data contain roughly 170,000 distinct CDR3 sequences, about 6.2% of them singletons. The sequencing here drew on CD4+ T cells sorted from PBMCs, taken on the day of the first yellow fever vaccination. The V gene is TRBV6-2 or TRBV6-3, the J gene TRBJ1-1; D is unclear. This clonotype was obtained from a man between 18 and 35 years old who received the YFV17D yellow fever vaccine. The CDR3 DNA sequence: TGTGCCAGCAGCCATGCCTTGTTCAGAGGTGAAGCTTTCTTT. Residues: CASSHALFRGEAFF.